This T cell receptor (beta chain) was found in a study of blood T cell repertoires in COVID-19. Across the study: Some COVID-19 samples were acute and others convalescent; all came from the United States, Italy and Spain.

Assignments of participants to cohorts depended upon their own reported clinical history. Per germline, CDR1 ENHRY and CDR2 SYGVKD. V shed 0 bases and J shed 4 bases, with 13 bases lying between them. The CDR3 consists of 16 residues. In the original processing: From reference gene primer amplification, estimates of nucleated cell counts were derived. The assay was immunoSEQ multiplex PCR, and TCRdb's table has in-frame clones only and misses some. That table is the source of V, J and clone size, and D and trimming were worked out from the DNA. The repertoire holds 200,000 to 300,000 clones, with roughly 90% as singletons.

The TCR sequence derives from a young woman with acute COVID-19. The chain has TRBV10-3 and TRBJ1-3; D might be TRBD1 (6 bases). Material: PBMCs or T cells enriched from blood (not recorded which). This CDR3 is CAISESSRTEGNTIYF. The CDR3 DNA sequence: TGTGCCATCAGTGAGTCAAGTAGGACAGAAGGAAACACCATATATTTT.